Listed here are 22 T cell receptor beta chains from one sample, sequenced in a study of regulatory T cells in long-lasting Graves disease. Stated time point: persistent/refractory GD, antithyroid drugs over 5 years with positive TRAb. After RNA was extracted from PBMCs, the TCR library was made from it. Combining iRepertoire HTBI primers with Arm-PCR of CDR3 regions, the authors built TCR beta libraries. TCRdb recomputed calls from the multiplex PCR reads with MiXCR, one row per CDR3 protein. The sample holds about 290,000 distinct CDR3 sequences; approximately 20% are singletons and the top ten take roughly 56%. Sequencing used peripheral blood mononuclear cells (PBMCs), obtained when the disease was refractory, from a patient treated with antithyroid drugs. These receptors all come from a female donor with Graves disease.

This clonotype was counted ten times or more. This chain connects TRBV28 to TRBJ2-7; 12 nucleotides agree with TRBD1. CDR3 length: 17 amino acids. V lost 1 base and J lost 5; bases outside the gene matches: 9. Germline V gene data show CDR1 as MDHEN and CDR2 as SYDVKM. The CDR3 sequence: CASSLFLKGQGADEQYF. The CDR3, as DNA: TGTGCCAGCAGTTTATTTTTGAAGGGACAGGGGGCGGACGAGCAGTACTTC.

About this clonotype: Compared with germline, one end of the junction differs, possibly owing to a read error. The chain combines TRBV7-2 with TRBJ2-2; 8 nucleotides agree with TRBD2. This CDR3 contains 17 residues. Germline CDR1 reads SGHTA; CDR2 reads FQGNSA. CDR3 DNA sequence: TGTGCCGGCAGCTTATTAGGCGGGAGGTTGGACACCGGGGAGCTGTTTTTT. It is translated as CAGSLLGGRLDTGELFF.

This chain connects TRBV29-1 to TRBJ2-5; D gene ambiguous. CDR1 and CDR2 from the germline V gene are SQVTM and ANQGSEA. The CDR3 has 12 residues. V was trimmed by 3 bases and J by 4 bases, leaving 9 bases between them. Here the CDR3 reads CSVELRPETQYF. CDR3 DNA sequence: TGCAGCGTTGAGTTGCGCCCAGAGACCCAGTACTTC. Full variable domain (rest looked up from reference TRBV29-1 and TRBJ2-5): SAVISQKPSRDICQRGTSLTIQCQVDSQVTMMFWYRQQPGQSLTLIATANQGSEATYESGFVIDKFPISRPNLTFSTLTVSNMSPEDSSIYLCSVELRPETQYFGPGTRLLVL.

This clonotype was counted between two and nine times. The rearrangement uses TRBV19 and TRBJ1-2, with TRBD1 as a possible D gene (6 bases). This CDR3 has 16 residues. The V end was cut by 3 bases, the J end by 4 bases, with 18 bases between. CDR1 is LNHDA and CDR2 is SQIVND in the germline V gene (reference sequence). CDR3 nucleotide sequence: TGTGCCAGTAGTATGCCTCCGGACAGTTACCTCTATGGCTACACCTTC. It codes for CASSMPPDSYLYGYTF.

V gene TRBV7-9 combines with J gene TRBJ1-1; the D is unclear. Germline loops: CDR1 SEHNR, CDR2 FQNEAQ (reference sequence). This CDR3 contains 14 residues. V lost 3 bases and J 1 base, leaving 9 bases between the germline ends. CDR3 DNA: TGTGCCAGCAGCTTTTGGACGGAGAACACTGAAGCTTTCTTT. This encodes CASSFWTENTEAFF.

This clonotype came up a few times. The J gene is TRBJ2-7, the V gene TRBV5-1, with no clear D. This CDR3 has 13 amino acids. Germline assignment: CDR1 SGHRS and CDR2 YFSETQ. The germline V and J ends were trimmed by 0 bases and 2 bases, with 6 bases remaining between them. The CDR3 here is CASSLADTYEQYF. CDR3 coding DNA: TGCGCCAGCAGCTTGGCAGACACCTACGAGCAGTACTTC. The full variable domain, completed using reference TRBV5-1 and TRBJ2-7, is KAGVTQTPRYLIKTRGQQVTLSCSPISGHRSVSWYQQTPGQGLQFLFEYFSETQRNKGNFPGRFSGRQFSNSRSEMNVSTLELGDSALYLCASSLADTYEQYFGPGTRLTVT.

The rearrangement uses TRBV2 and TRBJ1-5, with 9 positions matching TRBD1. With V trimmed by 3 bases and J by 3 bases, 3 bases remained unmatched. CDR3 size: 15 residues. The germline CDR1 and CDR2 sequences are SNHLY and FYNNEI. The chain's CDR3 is CASSDDRGSNQPQHF. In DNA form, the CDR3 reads TGTGCCAGCAGTGACGACAGGGGGTCCAATCAGCCCCAGCATTTT.

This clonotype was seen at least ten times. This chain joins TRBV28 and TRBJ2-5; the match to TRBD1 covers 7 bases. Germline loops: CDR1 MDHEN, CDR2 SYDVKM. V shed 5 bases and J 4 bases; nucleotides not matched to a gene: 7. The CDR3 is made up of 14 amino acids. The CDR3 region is CASSGPGQIETQYF. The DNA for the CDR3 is TGTGCCAGCAGTGGTCCGGGACAGATAGAGACCCAGTACTTC.

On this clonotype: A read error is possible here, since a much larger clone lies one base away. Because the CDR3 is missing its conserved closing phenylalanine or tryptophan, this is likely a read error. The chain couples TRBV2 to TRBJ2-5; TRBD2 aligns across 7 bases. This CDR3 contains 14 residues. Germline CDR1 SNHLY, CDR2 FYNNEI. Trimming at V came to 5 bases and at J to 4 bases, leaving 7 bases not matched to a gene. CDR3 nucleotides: TGTGCCAGCAGTTTGCGCGGGGGAGGAGAGACCCAGTACTCC. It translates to CASSLRGGGETQYS.

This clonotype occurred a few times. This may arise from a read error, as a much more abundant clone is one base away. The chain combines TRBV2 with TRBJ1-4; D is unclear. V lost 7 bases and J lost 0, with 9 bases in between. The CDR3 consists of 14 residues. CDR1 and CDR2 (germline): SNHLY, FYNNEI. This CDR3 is CASTLGTTNEKLFF. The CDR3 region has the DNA TGTGCCAGCACCCTAGGAACAACTAATGAAAAACTGTTTTTT.

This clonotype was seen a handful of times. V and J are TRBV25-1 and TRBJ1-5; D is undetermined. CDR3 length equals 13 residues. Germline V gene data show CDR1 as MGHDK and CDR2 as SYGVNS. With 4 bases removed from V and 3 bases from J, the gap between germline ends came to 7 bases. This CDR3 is CASSGLDNQPQHF. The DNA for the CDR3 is TGTGCCAGCAGTGGTTTGGACAATCAGCCCCAGCATTTT.

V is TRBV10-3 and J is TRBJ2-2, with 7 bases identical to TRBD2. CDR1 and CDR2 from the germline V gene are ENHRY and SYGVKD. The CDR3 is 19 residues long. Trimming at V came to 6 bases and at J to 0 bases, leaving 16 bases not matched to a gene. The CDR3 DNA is TGTGCCATCAGAGGACCTGGTGGGGGGGGGACGGCGAACACCGGGGAGCTGTTTTTT. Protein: CAIRGPGGGGTANTGELFF.

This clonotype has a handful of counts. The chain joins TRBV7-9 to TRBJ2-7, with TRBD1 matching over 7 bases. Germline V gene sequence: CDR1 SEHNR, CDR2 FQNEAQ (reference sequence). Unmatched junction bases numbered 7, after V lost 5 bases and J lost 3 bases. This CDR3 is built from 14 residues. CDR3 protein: CASSPDYRGYEQYF. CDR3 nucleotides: TGTGCCAGCAGCCCCGACTACAGGGGCTACGAGCAGTACTTC.

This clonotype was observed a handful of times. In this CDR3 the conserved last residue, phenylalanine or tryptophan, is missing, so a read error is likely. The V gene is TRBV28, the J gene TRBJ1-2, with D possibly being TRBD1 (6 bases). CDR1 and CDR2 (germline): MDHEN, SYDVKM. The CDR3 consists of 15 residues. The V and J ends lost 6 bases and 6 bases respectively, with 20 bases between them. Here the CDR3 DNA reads TGTGCCAGCAGCCCCTCGCGGGGGGCACTCGATGGCTACACCCTC. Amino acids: CASSPSRGALDGYTL.

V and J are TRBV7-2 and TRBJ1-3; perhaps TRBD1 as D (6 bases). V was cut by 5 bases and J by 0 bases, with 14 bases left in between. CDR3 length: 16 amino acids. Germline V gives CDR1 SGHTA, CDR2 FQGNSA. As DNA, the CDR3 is TGTGCCAGCAGCCTTATAGGGGGGAACTCTGGAAACACCATATATTTT. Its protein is CASSLIGGNSGNTIYF.

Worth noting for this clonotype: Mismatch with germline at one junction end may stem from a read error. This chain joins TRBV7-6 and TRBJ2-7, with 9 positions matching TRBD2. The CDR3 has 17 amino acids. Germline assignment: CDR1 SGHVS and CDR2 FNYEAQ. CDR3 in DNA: TGCGCCAGCAGCCCCTGGGAGCTGGCGGGAGGGGGATACGAGCAGTACTTC. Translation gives CASSPWELAGGGYEQYF.

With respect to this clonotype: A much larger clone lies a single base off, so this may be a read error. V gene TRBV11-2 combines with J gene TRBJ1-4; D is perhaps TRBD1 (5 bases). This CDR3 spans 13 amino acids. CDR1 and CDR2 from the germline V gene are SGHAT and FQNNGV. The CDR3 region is CTSSLDVSGWLFF. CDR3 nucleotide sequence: TGTACCAGCAGCTTAGATGTCTCAGGGTGGCTGTTTTTT.

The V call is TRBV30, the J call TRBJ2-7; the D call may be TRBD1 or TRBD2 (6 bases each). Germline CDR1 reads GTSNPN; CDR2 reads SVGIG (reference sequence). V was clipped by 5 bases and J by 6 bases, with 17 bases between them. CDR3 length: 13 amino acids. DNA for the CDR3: TGTGCCTGGGGAGGGGGTTTTTCCCCCGAGCAGTACTTC. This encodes CAWGGGFSPEQYF.

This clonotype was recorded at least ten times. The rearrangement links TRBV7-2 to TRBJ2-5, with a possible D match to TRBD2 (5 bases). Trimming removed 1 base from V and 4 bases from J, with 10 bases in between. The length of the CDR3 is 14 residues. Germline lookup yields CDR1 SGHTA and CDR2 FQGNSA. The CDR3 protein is CASSLVTSVETQYF. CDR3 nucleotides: TGTGCCAGCAGCTTAGTTACTAGTGTAGAGACCCAGTACTTC.

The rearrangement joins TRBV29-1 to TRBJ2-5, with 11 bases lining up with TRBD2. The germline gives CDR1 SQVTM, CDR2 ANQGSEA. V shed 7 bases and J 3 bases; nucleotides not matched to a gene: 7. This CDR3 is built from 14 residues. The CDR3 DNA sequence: TGCAGCGGCGAACCTAGCGGGAGGAAAGAGACCCAGTACTTC. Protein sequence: CSGEPSGRKETQYF.

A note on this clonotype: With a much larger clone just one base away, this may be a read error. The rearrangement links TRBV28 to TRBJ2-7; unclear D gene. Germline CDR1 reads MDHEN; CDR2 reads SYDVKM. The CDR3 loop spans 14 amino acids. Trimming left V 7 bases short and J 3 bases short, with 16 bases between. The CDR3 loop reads CASTLHGSFYEQYF. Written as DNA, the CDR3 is TGTGCCAGCACCCTACACGGCTCCTTCTACGAGCAGTACTTC.

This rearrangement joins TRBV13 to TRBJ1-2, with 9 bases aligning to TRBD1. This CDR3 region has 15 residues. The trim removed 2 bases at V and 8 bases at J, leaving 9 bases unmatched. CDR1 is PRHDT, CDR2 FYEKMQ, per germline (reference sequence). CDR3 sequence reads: CASSLTGTGSEGYTF. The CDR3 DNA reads TGTGCCAGCAGCTTAACCGGGACAGGGTCAGAGGGCTACACCTTC.